One and the same sample provided the 17 T cell receptor beta chains below, sequenced in a study of tumor-infiltrating lymphocytes in localized non-small cell lung cancer. TCRdb's copy holds only in-frame clones and misses some; the assay was immunoSEQ multiplex PCR. The profile covers about 12,000 clones, with 55% to 75% appearing a single time and 7% taken by the ten largest. Sequencing was performed on lung tumor tissue. The source is a human donor with non-small cell lung cancer.

This clone was recorded once. The chain links TRBV10-3 to TRBJ2-2; perhaps TRBD1 as D (6 bases). Germline V gene data show CDR1 as ENHRY and CDR2 as SYGVKD. The CDR3 spans 15 residues. V dropped 5 bases and J dropped 1 base, with 11 bases sitting between them. CDR3 bases: TGTGCCATCAGTAACCTACAGGGGAACACCGGGGAGCTGTTTTTT. This sequence encodes CAISNLQGNTGELFF.

V gene TRBV18 combines with J gene TRBJ2-3, with D possibly TRBD1 on 6 matching bases. The CDR3 loop spans 15 amino acids. V gave up 2 bases and J gave up 3 bases, with 12 bases separating them. Germline V CDR1 and CDR2: KGHSH, LQKENI. CDR3 DNA: TGTGCCAGCTCACCAGCGACAGGTATTACAGATACGCAGTATTTT. Translating it yields CASSPATGITDTQYF.

The V and J genes are TRBV7-2 and TRBJ2-3; TRBD1 is a possible D gene (6 bases). The CDR3 has 19 amino acids. Germline CDR1 and CDR2: SGHTA and FQGNSA. V was trimmed by 2 bases and J by 2 bases, leaving 23 bases between them. The CDR3 DNA is TGTGCCAGCAGCTTATATCATGGGACACTCAACCCCTTCACAGATACGCAGTATTTT. This translates into CASSLYHGTLNPFTDTQYF.

V is TRBV30 and J is TRBJ1-2; 7 bases are a match to TRBD1. CDR3 length equals 13 residues. Germline V gene sequence: CDR1 GTSNPN, CDR2 SVGIG (reference sequence). J gave up 5 bases and V 5 bases, and 8 bases lay outside the gene matches. CDR3 region: CAWYRDRPYGYTF. DNA of the CDR3: TGTGCCTGGTACCGGGACAGACCTTATGGCTACACCTTC.

This clone has only a few counts. This rearrangement joins TRBV18 to TRBJ2-7; the D call may be TRBD1 or TRBD2 (5 bases each). This CDR3 contains 14 residues. V was shortened by 5 bases and J by 8 bases, with 19 bases between the two germline ends. CDR1 and CDR2 (germline): KGHSH, LQKENI. CDR3 nucleotide sequence: TGTGCCAGCTCATCGCAGGCATGGGACGACCAGCAGTACTTC. Residues: CASSSQAWDDQQYF.

The J gene is TRBJ1-2, the V gene TRBV4-1, with 10 bases aligning to TRBD1. V lost 0 bases, J lost 2 bases, and 6 bases stayed unmatched. CDR1 MGHRA and CDR2 YSYEKL come from the germline V gene. The CDR3 covers 17 residues. The CDR3 loop is CASSQDKGQGINYGYTF. The CDR3, as DNA: TGCGCCAGCAGCCAAGATAAGGGACAGGGGATAAACTATGGCTACACCTTC.

The chain uses TRBV5-5 and TRBJ2-2; D ambiguous. This CDR3 comprises 14 residues. Germline CDR1 and CDR2: SGHKS and YYEKEE (reference sequence). V lost 5 bases and J lost 4, with 12 bases in between. CDR3 in amino acids: CASRLQPLTGELFF. Here the CDR3 DNA reads TGTGCCAGCAGACTTCAGCCCCTCACCGGGGAGCTGTTTTTT.

The chain is built from TRBV7-2 and TRBJ2-1; 10 bases match TRBD1. The CDR3 loop spans 14 amino acids. The germline V gene has CDR1 SGHTA and CDR2 FQGNSA. V lost 1 base, J lost 14 bases, and 8 bases stayed unmatched. As DNA, the CDR3 is TGTGCCAGCAGCTTAGTGAGACAGGGGGCCCATGAGTTCTTC. Protein sequence: CASSLVRQGAHEFF. Together with reference TRBV7-2 and TRBJ2-1, the CDR3 gives the full variable domain: GAGVSQSPSNKVTEKGKDVELRCDPISGHTALYWYRQSLGQGLEFLIYFQGNSAPDKSGLPSDRFSAERTGGSVSTLTIQRTQQEDSAVYLCASSLVRQGAHEFFGPGTRLTVL.

This rearrangement joins TRBV5-1 to TRBJ1-2, with D unresolved. Trimming removed 6 bases from V and 8 bases from J, with 17 bases in between. CDR3 length equals 13 residues. CDR1 and CDR2 from the germline V gene are SGHRS and YFSETQ. CDR3 amino acids: CASTLDGFEGYTF. The CDR3 bases are TGCGCCAGCACCCTAGACGGTTTCGAGGGCTACACCTTC.

This chain joins TRBV2 and TRBJ2-3; D remains unclear. The length of the CDR3 is 12 residues. The V gene lost 5 bases and the J gene lost 4 bases, with 7 bases spanning the gap. From germline, CDR1 is SNHLY and CDR2 FYNNEI. The CDR3 DNA reads as TGTGCCAGCAGTCAAGGGTCAGATACGCAGTATTTT. It encodes CASSQGSDTQYF.

The J gene is TRBJ1-1, the V gene TRBV7-2; no reliable D call. Trimming removed 1 base from V and 6 bases from J, with 9 bases in between. The CDR3 consists of 13 residues. The germline CDR1 and CDR2 sequences are SGHTA and FQGNSA. CDR3 residues: CASSLVRGAEAFF. Written as DNA, the CDR3 is TGTGCCAGCAGCTTAGTCCGCGGGGCTGAAGCTTTCTTT.

This clone was counted a few times. V usage is TRBV7-2 and J usage is TRBJ2-5; D call uncertain. CDR1 is SGHTA and CDR2 is FQGNSA in the germline V gene. Trimming pared 1 base from V and 5 bases from J, leaving 8 bases between. The CDR3 extends over 13 amino acids. In DNA, the CDR3 is TGTGCCAGCAGCTTAGGACGTCAGGAGACCCAGTACTTC. Translating gives CASSLGRQETQYF.

The chain couples TRBV30 to TRBJ1-4; D gene uncertain. CDR1 and CDR2 (germline): GTSNPN, SVGIG (reference sequence). V gave up 1 base and J gave up 8 bases, with 8 bases separating them. This CDR3 region has 12 residues. The CDR3 loop reads CAWSAGKEKLFF. DNA for the CDR3: TGTGCCTGGAGTGCGGGGAAAGAAAAACTGTTTTTT. Complete variable domain (other parts from reference TRBV30 and TRBJ1-4): SQTIHQWPATLVQPVGSPLSLECTVEGTSNPNLYWYRQAAGRGLQLLFYSVGIGQISSEVPQNLSASRPQDRQFILSSKKLLLSDSGFYLCAWSAGKEKLFFGSGTQLSVL.

This clone was seen only a few times. The chain uses TRBV5-4 and TRBJ1-2; TRBD1 might be the D (5 bases). The CDR3 has 14 amino acids. Germline assignment: CDR1 SGHNT and CDR2 YYREEE (reference sequence). V was pared by 3 bases and J by 8 bases, with 17 bases between. CDR3 protein: CASSSPSMGEGYTF. The CDR3 DNA is TGTGCCAGCAGCTCCCCGTCCATGGGGGAGGGCTACACCTTC.

This clone qualifies as medium-sized. The CDR3 sequence: CASSLLAESGANVLTF. Written as DNA, the CDR3 is TGTGCCAGCAGCCTGCTAGCGGAGTCTGGGGCCAACGTCCTGACTTTC. This rearrangement joins TRBV5-4 to TRBJ2-6, with 7 bases lining up with TRBD2. Germline trimming cut 4 bases from V and 1 base from J; bases unmatched to any gene: 5. Germline lookup yields CDR1 SGHNT and CDR2 YYREEE (reference sequence). The CDR3 loop spans 16 amino acids.

V and J are TRBV6-1 and TRBJ2-5; 9 bases agree with TRBD1. CDR1 and CDR2 (germline): MNHNS, SASEGT. The CDR3 sequence is 15 residues long. V lost 4 bases, J lost 2 bases, and 5 bases stayed unmatched. CDR3 coding DNA: TGTGCCAGCAGTGGGGGACAGGGAGTGCAAGAGACCCAGTACTTC. This gives the protein CASSGGQGVQETQYF.

The V gene is TRBV5-1, the J gene TRBJ2-3; a possible D gene is TRBD2 (5 bases). V was trimmed by 0 bases and J by 1 base, leaving 9 bases between them. The CDR3 has 15 amino acids. Germline assignment: CDR1 SGHRS and CDR2 YFSETQ. The CDR3 sequence is CASSLEEEGTDTQYF. CDR3 DNA sequence: TGCGCCAGCAGCTTGGAAGAGGAGGGCACAGATACGCAGTATTTT.